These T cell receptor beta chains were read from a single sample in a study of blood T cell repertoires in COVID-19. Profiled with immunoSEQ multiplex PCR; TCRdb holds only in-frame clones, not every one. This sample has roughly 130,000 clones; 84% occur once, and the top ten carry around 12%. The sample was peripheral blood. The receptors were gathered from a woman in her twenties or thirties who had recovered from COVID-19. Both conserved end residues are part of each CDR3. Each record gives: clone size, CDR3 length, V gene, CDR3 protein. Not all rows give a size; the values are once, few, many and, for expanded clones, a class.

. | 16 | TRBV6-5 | CASSYSGQGAVYGYTF
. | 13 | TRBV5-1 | CASSLTGSTEAFF
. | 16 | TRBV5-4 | CASSPQGAANTGELFF
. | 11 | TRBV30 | CAWTTGHGYTF
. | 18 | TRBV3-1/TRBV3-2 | CASTHLGLAGGRQETQYF
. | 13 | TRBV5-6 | CASSLVGGGIQYF
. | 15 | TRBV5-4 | CASSIDRGPSYEQYF
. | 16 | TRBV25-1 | CASSESGTSASNEQFF
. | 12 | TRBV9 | CASNVSLSEQFF
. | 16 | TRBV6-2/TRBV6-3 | CASSYSKTSGAYEQYF
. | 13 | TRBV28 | CASSPNRRDTQYF
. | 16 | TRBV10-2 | CASSSGTGINTGELFF
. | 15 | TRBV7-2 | CASSTRESSYNEQFF
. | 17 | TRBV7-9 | CASSDHVGQGSTDTQYF
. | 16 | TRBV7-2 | CASNPAQGALGNTIYF
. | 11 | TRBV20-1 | CSARRDYEQYF
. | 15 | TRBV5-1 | CASSSSAMRVYEQYF
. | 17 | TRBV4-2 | CASSQDLTSGATGELFF
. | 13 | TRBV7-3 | CASSLTGDYTQYF
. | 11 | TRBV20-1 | CSASKGYEAFF
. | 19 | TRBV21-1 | CASSKEETGGLLNTGELFF
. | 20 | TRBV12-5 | CASGLTGATSGGPKVDEQYF
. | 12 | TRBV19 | CASTPGSHTIYF
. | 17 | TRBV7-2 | CASSLEDETGSSYEQYF
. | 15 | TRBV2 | CASSEALTGFQPQHF
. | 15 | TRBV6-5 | CASTTGGPANYGYTF
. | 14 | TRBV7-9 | CASSLDRRGYGYTF
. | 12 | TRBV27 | CASSPRGYGYTF
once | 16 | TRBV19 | CASSLTSGSGSGELFF
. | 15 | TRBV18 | CASSPNSGAPYEQYF
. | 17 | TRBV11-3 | CASSLGRGEGRSETQYF
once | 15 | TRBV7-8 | CASSGHRMSGTEAFF
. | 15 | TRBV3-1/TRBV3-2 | CASSLTGTGVYEQYF
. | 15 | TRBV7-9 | CASSLAVAHQETQYF
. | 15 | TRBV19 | CASRRASGGEMAQYF
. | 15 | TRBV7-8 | CASSLGPLRGQTQYF
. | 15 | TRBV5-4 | CASSWSTNLNTEAFF
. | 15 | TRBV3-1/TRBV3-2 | CASSLQAGPQETQYF
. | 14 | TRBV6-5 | CASSRDRETDEQYF
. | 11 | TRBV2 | CASRQGPPPLF
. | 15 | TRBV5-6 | CASSDPGQLRETQYF
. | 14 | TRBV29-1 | CSVGDRVFYNEQFF
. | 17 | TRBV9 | CASSVEYSYRGNYGYTF
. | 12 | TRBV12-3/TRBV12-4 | CAAGGRTGELFF
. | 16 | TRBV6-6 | CASKPISRDRNTEAFF
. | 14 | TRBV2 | CAGGLAGASDTQYF
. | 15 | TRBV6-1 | CASSAVFSGVETQYF
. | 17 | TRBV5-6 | CASSFGSLALKSNEQFF